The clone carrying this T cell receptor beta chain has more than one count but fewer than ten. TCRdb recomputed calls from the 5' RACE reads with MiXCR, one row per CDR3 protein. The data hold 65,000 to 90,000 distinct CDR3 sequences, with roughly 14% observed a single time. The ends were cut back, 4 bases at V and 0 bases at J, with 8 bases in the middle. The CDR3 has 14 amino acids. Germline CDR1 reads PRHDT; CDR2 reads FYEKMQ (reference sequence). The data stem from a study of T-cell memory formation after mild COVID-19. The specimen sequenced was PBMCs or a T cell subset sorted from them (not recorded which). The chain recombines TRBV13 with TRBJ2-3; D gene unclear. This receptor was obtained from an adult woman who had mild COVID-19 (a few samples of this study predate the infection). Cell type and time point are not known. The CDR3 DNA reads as TGTGCCAGCAGCTCAAGAGCGAGCACAGATACGCAGTATTTT. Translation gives CASSSRASTDTQYF.